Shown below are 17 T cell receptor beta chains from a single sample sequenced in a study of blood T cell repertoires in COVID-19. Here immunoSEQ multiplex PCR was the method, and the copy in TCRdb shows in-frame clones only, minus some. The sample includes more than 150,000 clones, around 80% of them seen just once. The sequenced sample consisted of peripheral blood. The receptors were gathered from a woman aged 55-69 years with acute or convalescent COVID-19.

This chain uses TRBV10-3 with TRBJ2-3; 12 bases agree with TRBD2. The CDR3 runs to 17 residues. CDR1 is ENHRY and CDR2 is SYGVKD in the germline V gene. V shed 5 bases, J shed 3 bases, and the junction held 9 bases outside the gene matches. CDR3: CAISPSGGAVGTDTQYF. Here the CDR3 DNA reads TGTGCCATCAGTCCTAGCGGGGGGGCGGTAGGGACAGATACGCAGTATTTT.

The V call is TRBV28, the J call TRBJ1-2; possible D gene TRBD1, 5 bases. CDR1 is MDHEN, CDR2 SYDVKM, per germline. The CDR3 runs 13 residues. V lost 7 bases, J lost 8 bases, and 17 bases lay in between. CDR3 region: CASITGGEWGYTF. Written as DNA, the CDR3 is TGTGCCAGCATCACTGGGGGGGAATGGGGCTACACCTTC.

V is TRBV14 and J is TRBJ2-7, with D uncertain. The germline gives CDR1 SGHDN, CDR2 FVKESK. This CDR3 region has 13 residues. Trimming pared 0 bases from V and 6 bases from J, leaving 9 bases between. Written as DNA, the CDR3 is TGTGCCAGCAGCCAAGACCGTTCGGGCGAGCAGTACTTC. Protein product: CASSQDRSGEQYF.

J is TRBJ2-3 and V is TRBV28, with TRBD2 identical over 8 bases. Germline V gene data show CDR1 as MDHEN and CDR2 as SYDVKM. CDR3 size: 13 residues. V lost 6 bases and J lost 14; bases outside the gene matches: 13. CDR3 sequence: CASSPGKRGLRYF. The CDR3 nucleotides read TGTGCCAGCAGCCCCGGGAAGCGGGGGCTGAGGTATTTT.

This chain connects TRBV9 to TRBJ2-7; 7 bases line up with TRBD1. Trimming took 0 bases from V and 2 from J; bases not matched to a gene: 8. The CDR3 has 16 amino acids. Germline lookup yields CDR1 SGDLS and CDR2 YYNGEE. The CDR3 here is CASSVEGTAAPYEQYF. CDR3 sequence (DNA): TGTGCCAGCAGCGTAGAGGGGACAGCGGCTCCCTACGAGCAGTACTTC.

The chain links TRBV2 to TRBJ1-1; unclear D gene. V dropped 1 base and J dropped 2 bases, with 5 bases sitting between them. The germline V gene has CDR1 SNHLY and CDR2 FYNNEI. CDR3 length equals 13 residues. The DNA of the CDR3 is TGTGCCAGCAGTGAAGAGCACAACACTGAAGCTTTCTTT. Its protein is CASSEEHNTEAFF.

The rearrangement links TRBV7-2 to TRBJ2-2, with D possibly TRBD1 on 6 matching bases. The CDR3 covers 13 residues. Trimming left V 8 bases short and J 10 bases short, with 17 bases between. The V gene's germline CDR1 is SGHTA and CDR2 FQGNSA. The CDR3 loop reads CASSRGLGLELFF. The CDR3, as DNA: TGTGCCAGCTCCAGGGGCTTGGGGCTGGAGCTGTTTTTT.

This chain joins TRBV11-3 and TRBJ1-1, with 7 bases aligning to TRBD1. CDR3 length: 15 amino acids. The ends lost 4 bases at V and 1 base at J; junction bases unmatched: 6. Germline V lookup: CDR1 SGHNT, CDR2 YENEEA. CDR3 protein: CASSSTTGRNTEAFF. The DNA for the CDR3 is TGTGCCAGCAGCTCGACGACAGGGCGGAACACTGAAGCTTTCTTT.

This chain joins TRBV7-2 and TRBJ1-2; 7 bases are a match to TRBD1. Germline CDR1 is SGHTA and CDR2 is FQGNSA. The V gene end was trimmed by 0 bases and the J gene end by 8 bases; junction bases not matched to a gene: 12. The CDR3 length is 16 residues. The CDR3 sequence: CASSLAEQGGNRGYTF. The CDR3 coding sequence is TGTGCCAGCAGCTTAGCGGAGCAGGGGGGAAATAGAGGCTACACCTTC.

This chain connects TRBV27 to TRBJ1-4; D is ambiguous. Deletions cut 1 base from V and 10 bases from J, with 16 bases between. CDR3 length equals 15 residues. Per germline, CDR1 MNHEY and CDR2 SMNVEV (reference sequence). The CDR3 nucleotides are TGTGCCAGCAGTTTATTAGGAGGCAGAACAAGAAAACTGTTTTTT. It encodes CASSLLGGRTRKLFF. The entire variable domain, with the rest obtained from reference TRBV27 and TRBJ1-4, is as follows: EAQVTQNPRYLITVTGKKLTVTCSQNMNHEYMSWYRQDPGLGLRQIYYSMNVEVTDKGDVPEGYKVSRKEKRNFPLILESPSPNQTSLYFCASSLLGGRTRKLFFGSGTQLSVL.

CDR3 in amino acids: CASANGALASPLHF. The CDR3 DNA follows: TGTGCCAGCGCTAATGGGGCGTTAGCTTCACCCCTCCACTTT. The chain is built from TRBV7-9 and TRBJ1-6, with D tentatively TRBD1 (5 bases). The CDR3 is made up of 14 amino acids. Germline V gene lookup returns CDR1 SEHNR and CDR2 FQNEAQ (reference sequence). Trimming stripped 8 bases from V and 9 bases from J, with 17 bases between.

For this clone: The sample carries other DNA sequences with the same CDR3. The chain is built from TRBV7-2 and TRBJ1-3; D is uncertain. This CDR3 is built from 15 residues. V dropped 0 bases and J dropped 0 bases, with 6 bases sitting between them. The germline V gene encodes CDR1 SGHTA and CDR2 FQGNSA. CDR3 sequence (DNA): TGTGCCAGCAGCTTAGCCTACAGCTCTGGAAACACCATATATTTT. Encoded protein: CASSLAYSSGNTIYF.

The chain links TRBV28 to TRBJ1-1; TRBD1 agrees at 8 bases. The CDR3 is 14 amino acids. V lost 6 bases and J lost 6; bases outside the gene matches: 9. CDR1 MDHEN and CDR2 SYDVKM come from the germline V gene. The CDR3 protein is CASRATGVLAEAFF. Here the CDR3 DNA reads TGTGCCAGCAGAGCGACAGGGGTATTGGCTGAAGCTTTCTTT.

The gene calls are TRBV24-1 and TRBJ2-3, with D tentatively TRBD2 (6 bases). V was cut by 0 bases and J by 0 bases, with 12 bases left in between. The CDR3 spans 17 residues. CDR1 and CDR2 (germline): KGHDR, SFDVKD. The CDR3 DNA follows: TGTGCCACCAGTGATTTGCCCAGCGGGCGGAGCACAGATACGCAGTATTTT. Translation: CATSDLPSGRSTDTQYF.

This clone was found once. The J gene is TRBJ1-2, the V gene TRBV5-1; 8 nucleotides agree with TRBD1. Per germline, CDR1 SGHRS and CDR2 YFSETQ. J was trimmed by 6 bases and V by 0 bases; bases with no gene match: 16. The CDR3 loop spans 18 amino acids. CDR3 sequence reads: CASSLASRTGPLVHGYTF. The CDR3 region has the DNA TGCGCCAGCAGCTTGGCCTCCAGGACAGGGCCCCTTGTTCATGGCTACACCTTC.

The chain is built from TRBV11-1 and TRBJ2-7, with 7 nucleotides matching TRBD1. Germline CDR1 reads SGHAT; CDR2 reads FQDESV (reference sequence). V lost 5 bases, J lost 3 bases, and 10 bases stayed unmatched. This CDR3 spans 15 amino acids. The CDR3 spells CASSGSRGIGYEQYF. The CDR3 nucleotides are TGTGCCAGCAGCGGAAGCAGGGGGATCGGCTACGAGCAGTACTTC.

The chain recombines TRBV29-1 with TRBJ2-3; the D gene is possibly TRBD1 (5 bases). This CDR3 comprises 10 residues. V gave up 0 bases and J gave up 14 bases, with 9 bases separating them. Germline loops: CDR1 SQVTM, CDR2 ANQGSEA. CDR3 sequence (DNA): TGCAGCGTTGAAGACAGGGTAGGGTATTTT. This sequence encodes CSVEDRVGYF.